The T cell receptor beta chain under discussion was sequenced for a study of beta chain features in type 1 diabetes. For the study at large: In all, approximately 100,000,000 sorted cells from all samples were analyzed.

This clone was counted a few times. Its target is not known. All of the isolated RNA was reverse transcribed, so expressed TCRB transcripts were sequenced. The repertoire was sequenced with immunoSEQ multiplex PCR; TCRdb's copy has only in-frame clones and lacks some. The sample holds approximately 600,000 clones, around 12% seen once. The CDR3 covers 13 residues. Germline CDR1 and CDR2: LGHNA and YSLEER. Trimming removed 6 bases from V and 0 bases from J; junction bases left unmatched: 1. Donors contributed one heparinised blood draw apiece, averaging approximately 120 mL. General study results and limits: Shorter TCRB CDR3s, moderately but significantly so, were found in Type 1 diabetes patients in all four CD4+ subsets. Researchers reported that naive, central memory and Treg TCRB repertoires appeared more similar in patients than in healthy donors.

The V call is TRBV4-3, the J call TRBJ1-1; 7 bases map to TRBD1. The specimen was naive CD4+ T cells from blood. The TCR was taken from a man between 25 and 39 years old with type 1 diabetes. DNA for the CDR3: TGCGCCAGCAGAGACAGGGTGAACACTGAAGCTTTCTTT. Residues: CASRDRVNTEAFF.